This T cell receptor beta chain was recovered during a study of shared clonotypes between healthy human individuals. Study-wide findings and caveats: The sharing of roughly 5% of naive CD4 clonotypes was seen across a handful of donors.

V shed 1 base and J shed 4 bases, with 10 bases lying between them. The germline V gene encodes CDR1 ENHRY and CDR2 SYGVKD. The CDR3 is 14 residues long. Points on this clone: Antigen unknown.

The repertoire was sequenced with immunoSEQ multiplex PCR; TCRdb's copy has only in-frame clones and lacks some. The data show about a million clones, roughly 77% seen once. Source material: memory CD4+ T cells from PBMCs. Described subset: CD45RA-negative fraction. The chain employs TRBV10-3 and TRBJ1-2; possible D gene TRBD1, 5 bases. This receptor was taken from a man aged 18 to 30 in good health. Some clones in this sample may be carry-over from other donors' samples. Here the CDR3 reads CAISEWWDAYGYTF. CDR3 sequence (DNA): TGTGCCATCAGTGAGTGGTGGGACGCCTATGGCTACACCTTC.